This T cell receptor beta chain was identified in a study of blood T cells in healthy people across ages (dated by TCRdb to 2014 to 2015). General notes on the study: In model experiments, template switching captured about one uniquely barcoded TCR beta cDNA molecule for every two T cells. Age-related changes in TCR beta repertoire diversity were measured in the study by deep sequencing normalized with unique cDNA molecular identifiers. The donors were divided into four age groups: young (average approximately 17 years), middle-aged (about 40), aged (about 62) and long-lived (about 79). Donors of different ages were randomly distributed across sequencing lanes to avoid experimental bias. For two donors (one aged 18 to 30 and one aged 80 or older), the study analyzed two additional independent replicas of 1 million unique cDNA reads from the same blood draw. Summary of the overall study and its limitations: Compared with the aged group, more naive CD4+ T cells, fewer expanded clones and increased TCR diversity were shown by the long-lived group, suggesting age selection. Because profiling used bulk unsorted PBMCs, naive and antigen-experienced compartments could not be compared conclusively. As age increased, observed TCR beta diversity per million T cells dropped in a roughly linear way, and a significant reduction was already evident by age roughly 40. Estimates of total diversity based on one million sequenced T cells were regarded as lower bounds and as underestimates. Observed TCR beta diversity correlated strongly with the percentage of naive T cells measured by flow cytometry. Donor CMV infection status was unknown, potentially confounding age-related changes in expanded clonotypes.

This clonotype was counted a few times. Its cognate antigen has yet to be identified. Base qualities are not provided; no much larger clone lies one nucleotide away. Library preparation used 5' RACE. TCRdb names Illumina HiSeq 2500 as the instrument used. The second PCR ran for about 7 to 11 cycles and used a J-beta primer mix along with a sample-barcoded 5' primer. Each TCR beta cDNA molecule received a unique molecular identifier from a template-switch 5' adaptor carrying 12 random nucleotides. Each sample yielded at least 3 million CDR3-containing paired-end reads. The Mint cDNA synthesis kit, primed by a TRBC-specific oligonucleotide, was used to synthesize first-strand cDNA from all RNA. After uracil-DNA glycosylase treatment, a first 18-cycle PCR used universal primers M1SS and BC2_uni_R on all cDNA. The authors' pipeline ran thus. Each sample was normalized by randomly selecting 1 million high-quality reads, each carrying a distinct molecular identifier. Reads with shared molecular identifiers were discarded instead of being binned into consensus sequences. CDR3 identification, clonotype clustering and error correction used MiTCR with a Q25 quality threshold and the strictest error-elimination algorithm. Lower-bound total TCR beta diversity was estimated with a nonparametric unseen species model using Euler transformation. TCRdb ran its own pipeline on the public reads, namely fastp trimming at Q25 and MiXCR clone calling, and kept in-frame beta chains. When rows share a CDR3 protein, they turn into one entry using the most common DNA and genes. These V and J calls are TCRdb output, not the study's own analysis. Recorded for this sample are about 1.8 million distinct CDR3 sequences; around half of them occurred a single time. Over 2% of the sample goes to the ten largest clones.

Donors were 30 to 45 systemically healthy Caucasian individuals from Russia aged 6 to 90 years. Each donor gave 8 to 10 milliliters of peripheral blood, drawn into EDTA-treated Vacutainer tubes. PBMCs were isolated by Ficoll-Paque density-gradient centrifugation, with at least 7 million obtained per sample. Trizol reagent was used to extract total RNA from PBMCs, with at least 6 micrograms per sample. The percentages of naive CD45RAhigh/CD27high T cells were determined by flow cytometry on a PBMC aliquot from every donor. The source of this sequence is a woman in her 40s in good health. Material: blood.

The sequenced DNA: TGTGCCAGCAGTTTATGGGACAGGGGCCACGAGCAGTACTTC. Translation gives CASSLWDRGHEQYF. This sequence uses TRBV12-3 or TRBV12-4 and TRBJ2-7; a stretch of 10 junction bases matches TRBD1. Taken from cysteine to phenylalanine, the CDR3 has 14 residues. Solely the CDR3 DNA is kept, with 42 bases framed from the first base. Clipping removes 2 bases from V and 5 bases from J, with 3 as the unmatched junction base count.